This TCR beta chain originates from a study of blood T cell repertoires in COVID-19 (dated by TCRdb to 2020 to 2021). A note on the overall study: The collaborator samples originated in the United States, Italy and Spain and spanned the acute and convalescent phases of COVID-19. The material from the prospective study consisted of cDNA or gDNA derived from T cells, B-cell-depleted T cells, or PBMCs. Subjects who had been exposed to COVID-19, were actively infected with it, or had recovered from it provided the deeply sampled blood TCRbeta repertoires that made up the dataset. A freely available public database, intended as a resource for researchers studying the immune response to SARS-CoV-2, is where the repertoires were released. The samples were drawn from two sources: the first 160 participants of the ongoing ImmuneRACE study, and 950 to 1,500 subjects contributed by 6 global collaborators. The sample metadata nearly always contained a de-identified subject ID, COVID-19 status, age in years and sex. Where available, HLA class I and class II types were obtained from metadata supplied by the sample provider rather than from assay-based typing.

Whole blood was collected in K2EDTA tubes by collaborating institutions according to the institutions' own protocols. For TCRbeta analysis, collaborators shipped samples in one of three forms: frozen whole blood, isolated PBMCs, or DNA extracted from either of those sample types. TCRbeta CDR3 regions were amplified from genomic DNA using the immunoSEQ Assay, a bias-controlled multiplex PCR. Turning to the authors' computational methods: Nucleated cell counts per sample were estimated from amplification of reference gene primers within the assay. To quantify the absolute abundance of each unique TCRbeta CDR3 rearrangement, sequence reads were collapsed and filtered. For each sample, productive Simpson clonality was calculated as the square root of Simpson's diversity index over productive rearrangements. Held by TCRdb, this immuneACCESS table contains in-frame sequences only and omits some clones. Under half of the omission traces to an unresolved V gene where checked; the cause of the rest is unknown. V and J calls and clone size follow that table, whereas D and trimming were derived from the DNA. This sample has about 60,000 clones in its table, and just under 90% of those were observed once. Approximately 1.3% of the sample is taken by the ten largest.

Study-wide findings and limitations: How much clinical and demographic metadata was included differed by source and by participant, and the metadata was provided uncurated.

Remarks on this clone: Which antigen it targets is not known. Within one base of it there is no much larger clone, and no base qualities were kept.

The germline V gene encodes CDR1 SQVTM and CDR2 ANQGSEA. The CDR3 numbers 12 residues from cysteine through phenylalanine. Only CDR3 DNA is held: 36 bases, read in frame from base 1. V trim: 4 bases; J trim: 6 bases; unmatched bases: 4. The sequenced material came from peripheral blood. This receptor was identified in a man in his sixties with acute or convalescent COVID-19. This chain joins TRBV29-1 to TRBJ2-7; TRBD2 lines up with 9 middle nucleotides. The CDR3 region has the sequence CSVAGLAREQYF. The DNA sequence is given as TGCAGCGTTGCGGGACTAGCTCGCGAGCAGTACTTC.